These 12 T cell receptor beta chains came from one sample sequenced in a study of beta chain features in type 1 diabetes. The antigens of these receptors remain unknown. Study-wide points: Moderate but significant shortening of TCRB CDR3s was recorded in all four CD4+ subsets from Type 1 diabetes patients.

Isolated RNA was reverse transcribed in full, so expressed TCRB transcripts were sequenced. Only in-frame clones appear in the TCRdb table, and some are missing; sequencing was by immunoSEQ multiplex PCR. The sample has hundreds of thousands of clones; more than 12% are singletons. The sample consisted of naive CD4+ T cells from blood. Receptors were obtained from a man aged 18 to 29 with type 1 diabetes.

This clone occurred a few times. The chain recombines TRBV18 with TRBJ1-1; D remains unclear. The CDR3 is made up of 14 amino acids. The germline gives CDR1 KGHSH, CDR2 LQKENI. The V gene lost 3 bases and the J gene lost 1 base, with 9 bases spanning the gap. Here the CDR3 reads CASSPWTGNTEAFF. The CDR3, as DNA: TGTGCCAGCTCACCGTGGACGGGGAACACTGAAGCTTTCTTT.

This sequence joins TRBV28 and TRBJ1-6, with unresolved D. The CDR3 is 13 residues long. Germline CDR1 and CDR2: MDHEN and SYDVKM. V was cut by 3 bases and J by 7 bases, with 7 bases left in between. In DNA form, the CDR3 reads TGTGCCAGCAGTTTTGTGGGAAATTCACCCCTCCACTTT. It yields the protein CASSFVGNSPLHF.

With respect to this clone: The sample carries other DNA sequences with the same CDR3. The chain couples TRBV5-1 to TRBJ2-5, with unresolved D. This CDR3 is 14 amino acids long. V was shortened by 0 bases and J by 2 bases, with 8 bases between the two germline ends. CDR1 and CDR2 (germline): SGHRS, YFSETQ. In DNA, the CDR3 is TGCGCCAGCAGCTTGGGGTCAGGACAAGAGACCCAGTACTTC. This gives the protein CASSLGSGQETQYF. Using reference TRBV5-1 and TRBJ2-5 for the parts outside the CDR3, the full variable domain is KAGVTQTPRYLIKTRGQQVTLSCSPISGHRSVSWYQQTPGQGLQFLFEYFSETQRNKGNFPGRFSGRQFSNSRSEMNVSTLELGDSALYLCASSLGSGQETQYFGPGTRLLVL.

The chain carries TRBV29-1 and TRBJ2-2; a weak D match, TRBD1 (6 bases). CDR1 is SQVTM and CDR2 is ANQGSEA in the germline V gene. Trimming pared 8 bases from V and 5 bases from J, leaving 18 bases between. The CDR3 sequence is 14 residues long. The CDR3 loop is CSYTQGINTGELFF. DNA of the CDR3: TGCAGCTACACTCAGGGGATTAATACCGGGGAGCTGTTTTTT.

V is TRBV10-3 and J is TRBJ2-2; 12 bases fit TRBD1. CDR1 ENHRY and CDR2 SYGVKD come from the germline V gene. This CDR3 has 16 amino acids. J lost 3 bases, V lost 6 bases, and 5 bases had no gene match. The CDR3 sequence: CAIRGTGGKYTGELFF. The DNA for the CDR3 is TGTGCCATCAGAGGGACAGGGGGCAAGTACACCGGGGAGCTGTTTTTT.

This clone has a handful of counts. The chain uses TRBV5-5 and TRBJ2-5; D perhaps matches TRBD1 (5 bases). This CDR3 comprises 16 residues. The germline gives CDR1 SGHKS, CDR2 YYEKEE (reference sequence). Trimming took 0 bases from V and 0 from J, leaving 12 bases between them. Written as DNA, the CDR3 is TGTGCCAGCAGCTTGGGACCACAGGTGCACCAAGAGACCCAGTACTTC. This translates into CASSLGPQVHQETQYF.

This chain uses TRBV19 with TRBJ1-2, with TRBD1 as a possible D gene (6 bases). The germline CDR1 and CDR2 sequences are LNHDA and SQIVND (reference sequence). The CDR3 is 15 amino acids. Trimming removed 3 bases from V and 4 bases from J, with 15 bases in between. Here the CDR3 DNA reads TGTGCCAGTAGTATTTTCGGGGGGCAGATCTATGGCTACACCTTC. Translation: CASSIFGGQIYGYTF.

This clone was seen only a few times. This sample includes further DNA sequences coding for the same CDR3. The chain employs TRBV4-1 and TRBJ1-4, with no clear D. Germline V gene sequence: CDR1 MGHRA, CDR2 YSYEKL. The V and J ends lost 1 base and 7 bases respectively, with 7 bases between them. The CDR3 spans 13 residues. The CDR3 is CASSQAVSEKLFF. The CDR3 DNA reads as TGCGCCAGCAGCCAAGCCGTGAGTGAAAAACTGTTTTTT.

This sequence joins TRBV19 and TRBJ2-1; unclear D gene. This CDR3 contains 12 residues. Trimming removed 4 bases at V and 2 bases at J, with 3 bases between. In germline, CDR1 is LNHDA, CDR2 SQIVND (reference sequence). The chain's CDR3 is CASSNTYNEQFF. The CDR3 nucleotides read TGTGCCAGTAGTAACACCTACAATGAGCAGTTCTTC.

This clone has only a few counts. This chain joins TRBV4-2 and TRBJ1-5; D gene uncertain. This CDR3 spans 17 amino acids. Per the germline V gene, CDR1 is LGHNA and CDR2 is YNFKEQ. The germline V and J ends were trimmed by 0 bases and 5 bases, with 17 bases remaining between them. The CDR3 DNA sequence: TGTGCCAGCAGCCAAGAAACCCAGGCCGAGCGGTATCAGCCCCAGCATTTT. Its protein product is CASSQETQAERYQPQHF.

This clone has only a few counts. This sequence joins TRBV28 and TRBJ2-1; 9 bases line up with TRBD1. V shed 7 bases, J shed 8 bases, and the junction held 6 bases outside the gene matches. The CDR3 is made up of 13 amino acids. Per germline, CDR1 MDHEN and CDR2 SYDVKM. The CDR3 DNA reads TGTGCCAGCATCCGGGACAGGGAGTATGAGCAGTTCTTC. Protein sequence: CASIRDREYEQFF.

J is TRBJ2-7 and V is TRBV15, with unresolved D. CDR1 LNHNV and CDR2 YYDKDF come from the germline V gene (reference sequence). CDR3 size: 13 residues. V dropped 3 bases and J dropped 5 bases, with 11 bases sitting between them. The CDR3 spells CATSRGTADEQYF. CDR3 coding DNA: TGTGCCACCAGCAGGGGTACGGCCGACGAGCAGTACTTC. Drawing the rest from reference TRBV15 and TRBJ2-7, the complete variable domain is DAMVIQNPRYQVTQFGKPVTLSCSQTLNHNVMYWYQQKSSQAPKLLFHYYDKDFNNEADTPDNFQSRRPNTSFCFLDIRSPGLGDTAMYLCATSRGTADEQYFGPGTRLTVT.